This section outlines one T cell receptor (beta chain) sequence together with its context. The antigen is undetermined. The sample belongs to a study of cytomegalovirus exposure and HLA in healthy donors. Germline loops: CDR1 LGHNT, CDR2 FRNRAP. This CDR3 is built from 14 residues. The V gene end was trimmed by 5 bases and the J gene end by 0 bases; junction bases not matched to a gene: 2. Primers included in the PCR were 60 Vbeta and 13 Jbeta primers. Assay used: immunoSEQ multiplex PCR; TCRdb lists only in-frame clones, some missing. The data contain a few hundred thousand clones, roughly 75% of them singletons. Study outcomes and limitations: There was a cluster of highly shared sequence variants that was likely a sequencing artifact.

This receptor was identified in a woman aged 25 to 39 in good health and CMV-seronegative. This chain connects TRBV12-5 to TRBJ2-3; 7 positions match TRBD1. Sequenced input: PBMCs. CDR3 sequence: CASGTGQSTDTQYF. The DNA for the CDR3 is TGTGCTAGTGGTACGGGACAGAGCACAGATACGCAGTATTTT.